This entry features one TCR beta chain sequence. Assay used: immunoSEQ multiplex PCR; TCRdb lists only in-frame clones, some missing. The sample lists more than 200,000 clones, over 80% occurring once. This specimen belongs to a study of blood T cell repertoires in COVID-19. The germline gives CDR1 SNHLY, CDR2 FYNNEI. The CDR3 contains 14 residues. The trim removed 5 bases at V and 4 bases at J, leaving 7 bases unmatched. The sample comprised PBMCs or T cells enriched from blood (not recorded which). The J gene is TRBJ1-2, the V gene TRBV2; 7 bases align to TRBD1. The clonotype originates from a young woman who had recovered from COVID-19. In nucleotides, the CDR3 is TGTGCCAGCAGTACGGGGGACAGACCCTATGGCTACACCTTC. Its translation is CASSTGDRPYGYTF.